This T cell receptor (beta chain) was recovered during a study of T cells after yellow fever vaccination. Each CDR3 protein gets one entry after TCRdb re-called the 5' RACE reads with MiXCR. The sample has 200,000 to 300,000 distinct CDR3 sequences; 5.5% to 8.5% are singletons. Germline V gene sequence: CDR1 SGHTA, CDR2 FQGNSA. This CDR3 is 14 amino acids long. Trimming pared 2 bases from V and 9 bases from J, leaving 14 bases between. This material consisted of CD4+ T cells sorted from PBMCs, taken on the day of the yellow fever booster vaccination. This chain links TRBV7-2 with TRBJ2-4; tentative D call: TRBD2 (6 bases). The source is a man between 25 and 39 years old who received the YFV17D yellow fever vaccine. Written as DNA, the CDR3 is TGTGCCAGCAGCTTAAGTGCGGGGTGGGGCATTCAGTACTTC. This gives the protein CASSLSAGWGIQYF.